Listed below are T cell receptor beta chains from one sample, sequenced in a study of cytomegalovirus exposure and HLA in healthy donors. Clones were sequenced by immunoSEQ multiplex PCR, and TCRdb holds only the in-frame ones, with some missing. The sample yields 110,000 to 150,000 clones, around 79% seen once. The specimen was PBMCs. The source of these receptors is a female donor in good health and CMV-seronegative. Both conserved end residues are part of each CDR3. D genes are given only for firm matches. Size values are once, few and many counts, or a class for expanded clones, and some rows have none.

>TRBJ1-4|few|.|TRBV5-5
CASSSELVPNEKLFF
TGTGCCAGCAGCTCCGAGTTGGTACCTAATGAAAAACTGTTTTTT
>TRBJ1-5|.|TRBD1|TRBV27
CASSPYYRGAPQPQHF
TGTGCCAGCAGTCCCTACTACAGGGGAGCCCCTCAGCCCCAGCATTTT
>TRBJ2-1|.|.|TRBV7-6
CASSEGNEQFF
TGTGCCAGCAGCGAGGGTAATGAGCAGTTCTTC
>TRBJ2-1|few|.|TRBV5-6
CASSGLRTYNEQFF
TGTGCCAGCAGCGGCTTAAGGACTTACAATGAGCAGTTCTTC
>TRBJ1-2|once|.|TRBV10-3
CAISESRGGDYGYTF
TGTGCCATCAGTGAGTCCCGGGGGGGGGACTATGGCTACACCTTC
>TRBJ1-2|.|TRBD1|TRBV2
CANYKTGGTDGYTF
TGTGCCAACTACAAGACCGGCGGGACAGATGGCTACACCTTC
>TRBJ1-1|.|TRBD1|TRBV9
CASSEGLTGGGTEAFF
TGTGCCAGCAGCGAGGGGCTCACAGGGGGCGGGACTGAAGCTTTCTTT
>TRBJ2-7|.|TRBD1|TRBV6-4
CASSRLGQGAYEQYF
TGTGCCAGCAGTCGCCTTGGACAGGGCGCCTACGAGCAGTACTTC
>TRBJ1-1|.|.|TRBV7-8
CASSSMGGNTEAFF
TGTGCCAGCAGCTCGATGGGGGGGAACACTGAAGCTTTCTTT
>TRBJ2-3|once|TRBD2|TRBV2
CASSATSGSGDTQYF
TGTGCCAGCAGTGCGACTAGCGGGAGTGGAGATACGCAGTATTTT
>TRBJ2-6|.|.|TRBV7-2
CASSLVGGQAWGANVLTF
TGTGCCAGCAGCTTAGTAGGGGGACAAGCTTGGGGGGCCAACGTCCTGACTTTC
>TRBJ2-1|.|TRBD2|TRBV4-1
CASSQGLRGAVSYNEQFF
TGCGCCAGCAGCCAAGGGCTGCGGGGGGCTGTCTCCTACAATGAGCAGTTCTTC
>TRBJ2-7|.|.|TRBV2
CASSAGRDHEQYF
TGTGCCAGCAGTGCGGGGCGGGACCACGAGCAGTACTTC
>TRBJ1-1|.|TRBD1|TRBV18
CASSPWAGGNTEAFF
TGTGCCAGCTCGCCCTGGGCAGGGGGAAACACTGAAGCTTTCTTT
>TRBJ1-3|.|.|TRBV7-9
CASSLNIRDNPIYF
TGTGCCAGCAGCTTAAATATCAGGGACAATCCCATATATTTT
>TRBJ1-1|once|.|TRBV7-6
CASSSRGHTEAFF
TGTGCCAGCAGTTCCAGGGGACACACTGAAGCTTTCTTT
>TRBJ2-1|.|TRBD1|TRBV5-4
CASSGGQGVNEQFF
TGTGCCAGCAGCGGAGGACAGGGGGTCAATGAGCAGTTCTTC
>TRBJ1-2|.|.|TRBV2
CASGQSPYGYTF
TGTGCCAGTGGACAGTCCCCTTATGGCTACACCTTC
>TRBJ1-1|.|.|TRBV5-4
CASSSPRAGENTEAFF
TGTGCCAGCAGCTCCCCGAGGGCAGGGGAGAACACTGAAGCTTTCTTT
>TRBJ1-1|.|.|TRBV29-1
CSIRQTNTEAFF
TGCAGCATAAGACAGACGAACACTGAAGCTTTCTTT
>TRBJ1-1|few|.|TRBV27
CASSPRASTEAFF
TGTGCCAGCAGTCCCAGGGCAAGCACTGAAGCTTTCTTT
>TRBJ2-7|.|TRBD1|TRBV12-5
CASGWDRGCEQYF
TGTGCTAGTGGTTGGGACAGGGGCTGCGAGCAGTACTTC
>TRBJ1-5|.|TRBD1|TRBV4-3
CASSRDRGPGQPQHF
TGCGCCAGCAGCCGGGACAGGGGCCCTGGGCAGCCCCAGCATTTT
>TRBJ1-2|few|TRBD1|TRBV20-1
CSAGTGAGYTF
TGCAGTGCAGGGACAGGGGCCGGCTACACCTTC
>TRBJ1-1|.|.|TRBV27
CTSSLPGVTEAFF
TGTACCAGCAGTTTACCGGGGGTCACTGAAGCTTTCTTT
>TRBJ2-2|.|TRBD2|TRBV27
CATRTSGSRGTGELFF
TGTGCCACCAGGACTAGCGGGAGTAGAGGTACCGGGGAGCTGTTTTTT
>TRBJ2-1|few|.|TRBV7-9
CASSQTASNEQFF
TGTGCCAGCAGCCAGACAGCTTCCAATGAGCAGTTCTTC
>TRBJ2-3|few|.|TRBV27
CASSFLRGRDTQYF
TGTGCCAGCAGTTTCCTACGGGGGAGGGATACGCAGTATTTT
>TRBJ1-1|few|TRBD1|TRBV30
CAWSGDRGNTEAFF
TGTGCCTGGAGTGGGGACAGGGGGAACACTGAAGCTTTCTTT
>TRBJ1-1|.|.|TRBV5-1
CASSWTQNTEAFF
TGCGCCAGCAGCTGGACACAGAACACTGAAGCTTTCTTT
>TRBJ2-3|.|TRBD1|TRBV5-1
CASSLAGTGTTDTQYF
TGCGCCAGCAGCTTGGCCGGGACAGGGACCACAGATACGCAGTATTTT
>TRBJ2-7|few|TRBD2|TRBV6-6
CASSYDSGSSYEQYF
TGTGCCAGCAGTTACGACAGCGGGAGCTCCTACGAGCAGTACTTC
>TRBJ2-4|once|TRBD1|TRBV4-1
CASSPWTGGLQYF
TGCGCCAGCAGCCCCTGGACAGGGGGCCTTCAGTACTTC
>TRBJ2-5|once|TRBD1|TRBV11-3
CASSKQGARETQYF
TGTGCCAGCAGCAAACAGGGGGCGCGAGAGACCCAGTACTTC
>TRBJ2-1|.|TRBD2|TRBV14
CASSQAGLGGNEQFF
TGTGCCAGCAGCCAAGCTGGGTTGGGGGGGAATGAGCAGTTCTTC
>TRBJ2-2|.|.|TRBV13
CASSLVTGAGELFF
TGTGCCAGCAGCTTAGTGACGGGGGCCGGGGAGCTGTTTTTT
>TRBJ2-5|.|TRBD1|TRBV9
CASSRQGTAIQETQYF
TGTGCCAGCAGCCGTCAAGGGACAGCAATACAAGAGACCCAGTACTTC